This T cell receptor (beta chain) was recovered during a study of cytomegalovirus exposure and HLA in healthy donors. The PCR was carried out with 60 Vbeta primers and 13 Jbeta primers. Data came from immunoSEQ multiplex PCR; TCRdb stores just in-frame clones and leaves some out. This table holds a few hundred thousand clones, about 80% found once. After removal of 6 bases from V and 4 bases from J, the junction contained 10 bases not matched to a gene. The CDR3 spans 15 residues. Germline V CDR1 and CDR2: MNHNY, SVGAGI (reference sequence). The source is a woman aged 55-69 years in good health and CMV-seropositive. Sequenced: PBMCs. J is TRBJ1-2 and V is TRBV6-6; TRBD1 aligns across 8 bases. CDR3: CASRLIQGALYGYTF. DNA of the CDR3: TGTGCCAGCAGACTGATCCAGGGGGCTCTCTATGGCTACACCTTC.